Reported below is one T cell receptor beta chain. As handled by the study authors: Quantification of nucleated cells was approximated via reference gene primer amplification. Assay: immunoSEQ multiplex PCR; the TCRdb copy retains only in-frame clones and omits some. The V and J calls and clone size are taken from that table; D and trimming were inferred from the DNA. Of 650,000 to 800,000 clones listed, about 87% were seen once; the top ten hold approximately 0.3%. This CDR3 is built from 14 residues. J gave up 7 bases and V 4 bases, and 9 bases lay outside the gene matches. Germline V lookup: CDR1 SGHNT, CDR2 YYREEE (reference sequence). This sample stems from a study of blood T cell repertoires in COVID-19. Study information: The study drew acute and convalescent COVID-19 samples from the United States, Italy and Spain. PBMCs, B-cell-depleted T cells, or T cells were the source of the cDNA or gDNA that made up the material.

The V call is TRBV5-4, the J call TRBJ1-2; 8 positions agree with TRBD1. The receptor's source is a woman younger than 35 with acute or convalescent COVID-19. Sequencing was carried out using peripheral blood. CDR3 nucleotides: TGTGCCAGCAGCAGAGGACAGGGCGAGGGTGGCTACACCTTC. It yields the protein CASSRGQGEGGYTF.